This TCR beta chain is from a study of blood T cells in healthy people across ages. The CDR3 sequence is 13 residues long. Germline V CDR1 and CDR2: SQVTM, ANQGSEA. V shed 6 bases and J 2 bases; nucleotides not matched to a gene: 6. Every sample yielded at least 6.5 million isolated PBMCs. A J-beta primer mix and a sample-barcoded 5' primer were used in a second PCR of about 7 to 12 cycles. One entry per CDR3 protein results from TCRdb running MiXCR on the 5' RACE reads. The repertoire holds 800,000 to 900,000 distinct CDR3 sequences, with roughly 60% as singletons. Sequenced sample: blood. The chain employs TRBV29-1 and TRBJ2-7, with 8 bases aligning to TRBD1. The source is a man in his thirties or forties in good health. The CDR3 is CSVTWTGTYEQYF. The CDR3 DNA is TGCAGCGTAACCTGGACAGGGACCTACGAGCAGTACTTC.